Given below is one TCR beta chain in context. Its antigen is still unknown. This specimen belongs to a study of blood T cells in healthy people across ages. Study details: With template switching, about one barcoded beta molecule was captured per two T cells.

Total RNA was extracted at no less than 6 micrograms per sample. CDR3 size: 18 residues. V lost 6 bases and J lost 4, with 29 bases in between. Germline loops: CDR1 DFQATT, CDR2 SNEGSKA (reference sequence). Together with a sample-barcoded 5' primer, a J-beta primer mix was included in a second PCR lasting about 7 to 11 cycles. MiXCR was run by TCRdb on the 5' RACE reads, yielding one entry per CDR3 protein. This table has around 1,700,000 distinct CDR3 sequences, 28% appearing once. Study-wide results and caveats: Versus aged donors, long-lived donors had higher diversity and more naive CD4+ cells. There was a strong correlation between TCR beta diversity and naive T cell percentage.

This chain connects TRBV20-1 to TRBJ2-3; possibly TRBD1 or TRBD2 for D (5 bases each). This receptor was identified in a woman aged 30 to 39 in good health. Sequences were obtained from blood. CDR3 sequence: CSATRDGYDSKSADTQYF. The DNA for the CDR3 is TGCAGTGCCACCCGGGACGGGTACGATAGTAAGTCCGCAGATACGCAGTATTTT.